Shown below are 24 T cell receptor beta chains from a single sample sequenced in a study of T-cell memory formation after mild COVID-19. TCRdb re-called the 5' RACE reads with MiXCR, one entry per CDR3 protein. The table has about 350,000 distinct CDR3 sequences, approximately 15% seen once; the top ten hold about 20%. The sequenced material came from PBMCs or a T cell subset sorted from them (not recorded which). All receptors come from a man between 18 and 29 years old who had mild COVID-19 (a few samples of this study predate the infection). Cell type and time point are not known.

This chain connects TRBV11-2 to TRBJ2-7; D is perhaps TRBD2 (7 bases). Between the trimmed V and J ends, which lost 3 bases and 0 bases, there was a span of 9 bases. Per germline, CDR1 SGHAT and CDR2 FQNNGV. The CDR3 is 14 residues long. The CDR3 is CASSFGGASYEQYV. CDR3 nucleotides: TGTGCCAGCAGCTTTGGGGGGGCCTCCTACGAGCAGTACGTC.

This clonotype was detected many times. CDR3 nucleotide sequence: TGTGCCAGCCAGACAGGGGGCGGTCATGGCTACACCTTC. It yields the protein CASQTGGGHGYTF. The genes are TRBV25-1 and TRBJ1-2, with 10 positions matching TRBD1. The V gene end was trimmed by 8 bases and the J gene end by 6 bases; junction bases not matched to a gene: 6. The CDR3 is 13 residues long. Germline CDR1 is MGHDK and CDR2 is SYGVNS.

The rearrangement links TRBV12-3 or TRBV12-4 to TRBJ2-3; D possibly matches TRBD1 or TRBD2 (5 bases each). The CDR3 is made up of 16 amino acids. The V and J ends lost 6 bases and 3 bases respectively, with 19 bases between them. Here the CDR3 reads CASSPRMGVSTDTQYF. CDR3 bases: TGTGCCAGCAGCCCCCGGATGGGGGTAAGTACAGATACGCAGTATTTT.

This chain joins TRBV5-1 and TRBJ2-3, with a possible D match to TRBD1 (5 bases). Trimming took off 3 bases at V and 5 bases at J, with 19 bases between the two ends. CDR3 length equals 16 residues. Germline V lookup: CDR1 SGHRS, CDR2 YFSETQ. DNA for the CDR3: TGCGCCAGCAGCTACGATCGAGGCGGCCAGGGAGATACGCAGTATTTT. It yields the protein CASSYDRGGQGDTQYF.

The chain joins TRBV6-2 or TRBV6-3 to TRBJ2-5, with 9 bases identical to TRBD1. Germline lookup yields CDR1 MNHEY and CDR2 SVGEGT. The CDR3 sequence is 18 residues long. V gave up 2 bases and J gave up 5 bases; unmatched junction bases: 15. In DNA form, the CDR3 reads TGTGCCAGCAGTTACGCACCGGGACAGGGAGGCGGGCGGGAGACCCAGTACTTC. It specifies CASSYAPGQGGGRETQYF.

This clonotype occurred a few times. For the CDR3, the DNA is TGTGCCAGCAGCCAGTGGGACAGGGCCGAGCAGTACGTC. This translates into CASSQWDRAEQYV. The chain employs TRBV7-2 and TRBJ2-7; 9 bases align to TRBD1. The CDR3 is made up of 13 amino acids. Germline assignment: CDR1 SGHTA and CDR2 FQGNSA. The V gene end was trimmed by 5 bases and the J gene end by 6 bases; junction bases not matched to a gene: 5.

The chain carries TRBV10-3 and TRBJ1-6; 9 bases are a match to TRBD1. The CDR3 consists of 13 residues. The J segment lost 10 bases and the V segment lost 10 bases, leaving 8 bases of the junction unmatched. CDR1 and CDR2 from the germline V gene are ENHRY and SYGVKD. The chain's CDR3 is CARDGTGPSPLHF. DNA for the CDR3: TGTGCCAGGGACGGGACAGGGCCCTCACCCCTCCACTTT.

Only a few counts were recorded for this clonotype. This sequence joins TRBV5-1 and TRBJ1-3; D gene unclear. Between the trimmed V and J ends, which lost 0 bases and 0 bases, there was a span of 7 bases. The CDR3 contains 15 residues. Germline CDR1 is SGHRS and CDR2 is YFSETQ. The CDR3 sequence is CASSLVGSSGNTIYF. The CDR3 region has the DNA TGCGCCAGCAGCTTGGTTGGGAGCTCTGGAAACACCATATATTTT.

The DNA of the CDR3 is TGCGCCAGCAGCCCTTGGACAGTAACTACGGGTAATGAAAAACTGTTTTTT. Its protein product is CASSPWTVTTGNEKLFF. This chain connects TRBV4-3 to TRBJ1-4, with D perhaps TRBD1 (6 bases). V was cut by 4 bases and J by 4 bases, with 19 bases left in between. Per the germline V gene, CDR1 is LGHNA and CDR2 is YSLEER. This CDR3 spans 17 amino acids.

This sequence joins TRBV20-1 and TRBJ2-6; possible D gene TRBD2, 6 bases. Trimming took off 6 bases at V and 0 bases at J, with 12 bases between the two ends. This CDR3 region has 15 residues. Germline V gene lookup returns CDR1 DFQATT and CDR2 SNEGSKA (reference sequence). This CDR3 reads CSAPPGVSGANVLTF. CDR3 DNA sequence: TGCAGTGCCCCTCCGGGGGTCTCTGGGGCCAACGTCCTGACTTTC.

This sequence joins TRBV29-1 and TRBJ2-5; D is ambiguous. Germline V gene lookup returns CDR1 SQVTM and CDR2 ANQGSEA. V was shortened by 7 bases and J by 0 bases, with 9 bases between the two germline ends. The CDR3 runs to 12 residues. CDR3 sequence reads: CSAVRNQETQYF. The CDR3, as DNA: TGCAGCGCGGTACGGAACCAAGAGACCCAGTACTTC.

For the CDR3, the DNA is TGTGCCAGCGCGAGGCAGTCGCAGCAGTACTTC. This codes for CASARQSQQYF. The chain couples TRBV12-3 or TRBV12-4 to TRBJ2-7; D is uncertain. V dropped 8 bases and J dropped 8 bases, with 13 bases sitting between them. This CDR3 region has 11 residues.

The chain carries TRBV7-9 and TRBJ2-1, with 9 bases lining up with TRBD1. Looked up from germline, CDR1 is SEHNR and CDR2 is FQNEAQ (reference sequence). This CDR3 is built from 15 residues. V trimming: 3 bases; J trimming: 7 bases; junction bases outside the gene matches: 7. CDR3 region: CASSFGTGFRNEQFF. Here the CDR3 DNA reads TGTGCCAGCAGCTTTGGGACAGGGTTTCGGAATGAGCAGTTCTTC.

This chain joins TRBV18 and TRBJ2-1; no clear D. CDR1 and CDR2 (germline): KGHSH, LQKENI. V was shortened by 2 bases and J by 8 bases, with 10 bases between the two germline ends. There are 13 residues in the CDR3. CDR3 protein: CASSPNRDDEQFF. In nucleotides, the CDR3 is TGTGCCAGCTCACCAAACCGCGACGATGAGCAGTTCTTC.

The chain employs TRBV10-3 and TRBJ2-2; D is possibly TRBD1 or TRBD2 (5 bases each). In germline, CDR1 is ENHRY, CDR2 SYGVKD. Trimming removed 7 bases at V and 4 bases at J, with 19 bases between. The CDR3 is 16 residues long. CDR3 nucleotides: TGTGCCATCAATCGGGGCGGAGGTTTGTCCACCGGGGAGCTGTTTTTT. Protein: CAINRGGGLSTGELFF.

This clonotype was seen many times. V is TRBV5-1 and J is TRBJ2-1; D not certain. Trimming stripped 0 bases from V and 5 bases from J, with 6 bases between. The germline CDR1 and CDR2 sequences are SGHRS and YFSETQ. This CDR3 comprises 13 residues. CDR3 bases: TGCGCCAGCAGCTTGGACGCAGACAATGAGCAGTTCTTC. It translates to CASSLDADNEQFF. The full variable domain, with the rest looked up from reference TRBV5-1 and TRBJ2-1, is KAGVTQTPRYLIKTRGQQVTLSCSPISGHRSVSWYQQTPGQGLQFLFEYFSETQRNKGNFPGRFSGRQFSNSRSEMNVSTLELGDSALYLCASSLDADNEQFFGPGTRLTVL.

The CDR3 sequence: CASSEDGGGFTEAFF. CDR3 coding DNA: TGTGCCAGCTCCGAGGACGGGGGAGGGTTCACTGAAGCTTTCTTT. This chain uses TRBV6-5 with TRBJ1-1; maybe TRBD1 (5 bases). The CDR3 has 15 residues. Trimming removed 8 bases at V and 4 bases at J, with 20 bases between. Germline assignment: CDR1 MNHEY and CDR2 SVGAGI.

This clonotype was observed many times. The chain carries TRBV12-3 or TRBV12-4 and TRBJ1-1, with TRBD1 matching 8 bases. With V trimmed by 2 bases and J by 2 bases, 4 bases remained unmatched. This CDR3 contains 15 residues. The CDR3 loop is CASSLQGAGNTEAFF. CDR3 coding DNA: TGTGCCAGCAGTTTACAGGGGGCAGGAAACACTGAAGCTTTCTTT.

This clonotype has a count of ten or more. V is TRBV4-2 and J is TRBJ2-3, with unresolved D. With 6 bases removed from V and 1 base from J, the gap between germline ends came to 2 bases. The CDR3 is 11 residues long. Germline CDR1 reads LGHNA; CDR2 reads YNFKEQ. CDR3 DNA sequence: TGTGCCAGCAGGCGCACAGATACGCAGTATTTT. Amino acids: CASRRTDTQYF.

This clonotype was observed a few times. CDR3 DNA: TGTGCCAGCAGTTACACAGGGGACTGGGATACGCAGTATTTT. Encoded protein: CASSYTGDWDTQYF. The J gene is TRBJ2-3, the V gene TRBV6-6; weak D call: TRBD1 (7 bases). CDR1 and CDR2 from the germline V gene are MNHNY and SVGAGI (reference sequence). Trimming stripped 2 bases from V and 6 bases from J, with 12 bases between. The CDR3 is 14 residues long.

This clonotype has more than one count but fewer than ten. The chain recombines TRBV6-5 with TRBJ2-3; 13 bases are a match to TRBD2. This CDR3 contains 19 residues. Germline CDR1 reads MNHEY; CDR2 reads SVGAGI. V was pared by 2 bases and J by 2 bases, with 10 bases of the junction left unmatched. CDR3 region: CASSYTIGTSGDYTDTQYF. The CDR3 DNA reads TGTGCCAGCAGTTACACTATAGGGACTAGCGGGGATTACACAGATACGCAGTATTTT.

This clonotype came up many times. V is TRBV5-1 and J is TRBJ1-1; weak D call: TRBD1 (6 bases). The CDR3 has 14 residues. Germline V gives CDR1 SGHRS, CDR2 YFSETQ. The V end was cut by 4 bases, the J end by 1 base, with 11 bases between. The CDR3 region has the DNA TGCGCCAGCAGCCTCCGGACAGCGAACACTGAAGCTTTCTTT. The encoded protein is CASSLRTANTEAFF.

This clonotype has at least ten counts. The chain has TRBV4-3 and TRBJ2-3, with D unclear. The CDR3 is 16 amino acids. The germline CDR1 and CDR2 sequences are LGHNA and YSLEER. V lost 0 bases and J lost 2, with 12 bases in between. The CDR3 spells CASSQDTGFDTDTQYF. CDR3 sequence (DNA): TGCGCCAGCAGCCAAGATACTGGCTTTGACACAGATACGCAGTATTTT.

The genes are TRBV5-1 and TRBJ1-1; D perhaps matches TRBD1 (5 bases). V was clipped by 0 bases and J by 0 bases, with 12 bases between them. Germline CDR1 is SGHRS and CDR2 is YFSETQ. The CDR3 sequence is 16 residues long. The CDR3, as DNA: TGCGCCAGCAGCTTGGGGGGCGCCTTTTTGAACACTGAAGCTTTCTTT. Translated: CASSLGGAFLNTEAFF.